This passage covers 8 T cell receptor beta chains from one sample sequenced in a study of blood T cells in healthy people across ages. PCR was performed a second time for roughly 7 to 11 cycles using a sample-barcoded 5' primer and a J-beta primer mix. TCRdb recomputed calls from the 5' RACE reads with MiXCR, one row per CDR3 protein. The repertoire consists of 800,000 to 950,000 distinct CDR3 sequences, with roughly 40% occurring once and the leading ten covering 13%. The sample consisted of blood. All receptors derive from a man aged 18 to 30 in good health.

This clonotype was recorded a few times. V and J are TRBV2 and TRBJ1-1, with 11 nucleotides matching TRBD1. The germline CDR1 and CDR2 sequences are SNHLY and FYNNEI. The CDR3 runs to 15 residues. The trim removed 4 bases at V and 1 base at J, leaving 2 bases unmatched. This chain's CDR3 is CASSGDRGGNTEAFF. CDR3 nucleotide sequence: TGTGCCAGCAGTGGGGACAGGGGGGGGAACACTGAAGCTTTCTTT.

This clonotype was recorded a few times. CDR3: CASSNPARQFF. The CDR3 region has the DNA TGTGCCAGCAGTAATCCAGCCCGGCAGTTCTTC. V is TRBV6-2 or TRBV6-3 and J is TRBJ2-1, with D hard to call. Trimming pared 5 bases from V and 12 bases from J, leaving 11 bases between. The germline V gene has CDR1 MNHEY and CDR2 SVGEGT. The CDR3 extends over 11 amino acids.

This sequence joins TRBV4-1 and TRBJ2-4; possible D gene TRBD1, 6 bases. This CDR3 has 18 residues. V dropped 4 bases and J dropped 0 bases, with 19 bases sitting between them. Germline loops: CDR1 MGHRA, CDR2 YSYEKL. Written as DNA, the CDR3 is TGCGCCAGCAGCCTTGGCGCAGGGGAAATTCTAGCCAAAAACATTCAGTACTTC. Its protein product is CASSLGAGEILAKNIQYF.

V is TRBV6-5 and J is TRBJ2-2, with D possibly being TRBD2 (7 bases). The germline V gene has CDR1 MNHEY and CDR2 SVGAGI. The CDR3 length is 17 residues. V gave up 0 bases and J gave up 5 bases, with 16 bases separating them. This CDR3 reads CASSYSNVGGGTGELFF. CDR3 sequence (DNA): TGTGCCAGCAGTTACTCGAATGTAGGGGGGGGGACCGGGGAGCTGTTTTTT.

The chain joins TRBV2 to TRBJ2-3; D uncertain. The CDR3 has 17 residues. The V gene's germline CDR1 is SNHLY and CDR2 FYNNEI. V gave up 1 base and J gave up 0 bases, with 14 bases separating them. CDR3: CASSEDRLRLSTDTQYF. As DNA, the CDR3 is TGTGCCAGCAGTGAAGATAGACTTCGGCTCAGCACAGATACGCAGTATTTT.

In nucleotides, the CDR3 is TGTGCCAGCAGCCAAGGCTGGGACCGGAAGACCCAGTACTTC. Translation gives CASSQGWDRKTQYF. The chain links TRBV3-1 to TRBJ2-5; the D gene could be TRBD1 or TRBD2 (5 bases each). The V end was cut by 1 base, the J end by 6 bases, with 12 bases between. The length of the CDR3 is 14 residues. Germline V gives CDR1 LGHDT, CDR2 YNNKEL (reference sequence).

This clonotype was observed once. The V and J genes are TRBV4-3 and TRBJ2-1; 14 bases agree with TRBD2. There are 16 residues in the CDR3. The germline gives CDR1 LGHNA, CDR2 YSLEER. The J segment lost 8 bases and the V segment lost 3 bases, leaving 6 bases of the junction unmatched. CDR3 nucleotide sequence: TGCGCCAGCAGCCAGGAGACTAGCGGGGGGGTCGATGAGCAGTTCTTC. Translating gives CASSQETSGGVDEQFF.

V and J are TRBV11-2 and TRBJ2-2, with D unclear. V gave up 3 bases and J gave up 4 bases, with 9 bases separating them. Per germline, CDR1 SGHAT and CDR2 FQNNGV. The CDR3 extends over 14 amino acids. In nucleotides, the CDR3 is TGTGCCAGCAGCTTCGTTAGTAGCACCGGGGAGCTGTTTTTT. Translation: CASSFVSSTGELFF. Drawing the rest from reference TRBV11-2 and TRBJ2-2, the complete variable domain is EAGVAQSPRYKIIEKRQSVAFWCNPISGHATLYWYQQILGQGPKLLIQFQNNGVVDDSQLPKDRFSAERLKGVDSTLKIQPAKLEDSAVYLCASSFVSSTGELFFGEGSRLTVL.